A single sample is the source of the 28 T cell receptor beta chains below, sequenced in a study of shared clonotypes between healthy human individuals. Naive CD8 cells comprised CD45RO-negative, CCR7-positively selected cells, excluding terminally differentiated effector memory CD45RA+ cells. Sequencing was performed with immunoSEQ multiplex PCR; in TCRdb, only in-frame clones are kept and a portion is missing. Here the sample spans about 2 million clones, approximately 94% being singletons. Sequenced sample: naive CD8+ T cells sorted from blood. These receptors were taken from a man aged 18 to 35 in good health.

CDR3 sequence (DNA): TGTGCCGGCCTAGACTTAGCCAAAAACATTCAGTACTTC. Its translation: CAGLDLAKNIQYF. The chain joins TRBV7-9 to TRBJ2-4; D unclear. This CDR3 contains 13 residues. Trimming removed 11 bases from V and 0 bases from J, with 11 bases in between. Germline V gene sequence: CDR1 SEHNR, CDR2 FQNEAQ (reference sequence).

The chain employs TRBV4-2 and TRBJ1-2, with 9 positions matching TRBD1. Germline-derived CDR1 and CDR2 are LGHNA and YNFKEQ. The J segment lost 3 bases and the V segment lost 4 bases, leaving 12 bases of the junction unmatched. The CDR3 contains 17 residues. The CDR3 nucleotides are TGTGCCAGCAGCCGAACGCCCCTGACAGGGGGAGACTATGGCTACACCTTC. Amino acid sequence: CASSRTPLTGGDYGYTF.

The rearrangement uses TRBV5-4 and TRBJ2-7, with 7 bases fitting TRBD1. Germline loops: CDR1 SGHNT, CDR2 YYREEE (reference sequence). The CDR3 is 15 amino acids. The V segment lost 4 bases and the J segment 2 bases; nucleotides outside the gene matches: 9. CDR3 in amino acids: CASSVDPTGTYEQYF. CDR3 in DNA: TGTGCCAGCAGCGTGGACCCGACAGGGACCTACGAGCAGTACTTC.

The chain links TRBV30 to TRBJ2-1; D not certain. The V gene's germline CDR1 is GTSNPN and CDR2 SVGIG (reference sequence). CDR3 length equals 10 residues. CDR3 amino acids: CVGQDNEQFF. Written as DNA, the CDR3 is TGTGTGGGCCAAGACAATGAGCAGTTCTTC.

The V and J genes are TRBV30 and TRBJ2-7; no clear D. Trimming cost V 1 base and J 6 bases, with 13 bases left between them. The CDR3 sequence is 13 residues long. Per the germline V gene, CDR1 is GTSNPN and CDR2 is SVGIG (reference sequence). CDR3 coding DNA: TGTGCCTGGAGTGGAGCTTTAGGGCCCGAGCAGTACTTC. This gives the protein CAWSGALGPEQYF.

CDR3 loop: CASSRGTPEAFF. In DNA, the CDR3 is TGTGCCAGCAGCCGGGGGACACCTGAAGCTTTCTTT. The gene calls are TRBV14 and TRBJ1-1; D may be TRBD1 (6 bases). V was clipped by 4 bases and J by 6 bases, with 9 bases between them. CDR3 size: 12 residues. The germline CDR1 and CDR2 sequences are SGHDN and FVKESK.

As concerns this clone: The same CDR3 can be traced to other DNA sequences in this sample. The rearrangement links TRBV4-3 to TRBJ2-7; 11 bases fit TRBD1. Unmatched junction bases numbered 0, after V lost 3 bases and J lost 5 bases. Germline CDR1 reads LGHNA; CDR2 reads YSLEER. CDR3 size: 13 residues. DNA of the CDR3: TGCGCCAGCAGCCAGGACAGGGGGCACGAGCAGTACTTC. Amino acids: CASSQDRGHEQYF.

This chain uses TRBV11-3 with TRBJ2-1; 8 positions agree with TRBD1. Germline V gene data show CDR1 as SGHNT and CDR2 as YENEEA. With V trimmed by 2 bases and J by 7 bases, 7 bases remained unmatched. The CDR3 runs 15 residues. CDR3 protein: CASSLPGQGRNEQFF. In DNA form, the CDR3 reads TGTGCCAGCAGCTTACCCGGACAGGGTAGGAATGAGCAGTTCTTC.

The chain recombines TRBV4-1 with TRBJ1-6; D is uncertain. V lost 1 base to trimming and J lost 10 bases, with 8 bases between them. This CDR3 has 13 residues. Germline V gene sequence: CDR1 MGHRA, CDR2 YSYEKL. CDR3 region: CASSQGGWSPLHF. The CDR3 DNA follows: TGCGCCAGCAGCCAAGGCGGGTGGTCACCCCTCCACTTT.

This rearrangement joins TRBV13 to TRBJ2-1, with a weak D call TRBD2 (6 bases). The CDR3 consists of 16 residues. Germline CDR1 PRHDT, CDR2 FYEKMQ (reference sequence). The V and J ends lost 5 bases and 5 bases respectively, with 19 bases between them. Written as DNA, the CDR3 is TGTGCCAGCAGCCCCCCTTTCCGCGGGATTGACAATGAGCAGTTCTTC. Translation gives CASSPPFRGIDNEQFF.

The rearrangement uses TRBV29-1 and TRBJ2-7; D is ambiguous. Trimming left V 0 bases short and J 3 bases short, with 12 bases between. The CDR3 contains 14 residues. Germline V lookup: CDR1 SQVTM, CDR2 ANQGSEA. Written as DNA, the CDR3 is TGCAGCGTTGAAGATTTGGGCAGAGGCTACGAGCAGTACTTC. Its translation is CSVEDLGRGYEQYF.

This clone was seen once. The chain employs TRBV5-6 and TRBJ2-1, with TRBD2 matching 11 bases. Germline V gene data show CDR1 as SGHDT and CDR2 as YYEEEE. CDR3 length: 17 residues. Trimming cost V 4 bases and J 3 bases; bases outside gene matches: 9. DNA for the CDR3: TGTGCCAGCAGCCCAGGCGGACTAGCGGGTTACTACAATGAGCAGTTCTTC. It is translated as CASSPGGLAGYYNEQFF.

This chain connects TRBV29-1 to TRBJ2-7, with TRBD2 matching over 11 bases. CDR1 is SQVTM, CDR2 ANQGSEA, per germline. The CDR3 totals 14 residues. With V trimmed by 6 bases and J by 3 bases, 7 bases remained unmatched. The CDR3 loop is CSVVGGTSGYEQYF. Written as DNA, the CDR3 is TGCAGCGTAGTTGGGGGGACTAGCGGCTACGAGCAGTACTTC.

This clone was counted a single time. The V gene is TRBV30, the J gene TRBJ2-7; TRBD1 might be the D (5 bases). With 5 bases removed from V and 2 bases from J, the gap between germline ends came to 22 bases. The V gene's germline CDR1 is GTSNPN and CDR2 SVGIG (reference sequence). This CDR3 comprises 16 residues. CDR3 loop: CAWRAGRLQETYEQYF. The CDR3 DNA sequence: TGTGCCTGGCGTGCAGGTCGTTTACAGGAAACCTACGAGCAGTACTTC.

The genes are TRBV4-3 and TRBJ2-3; 12 positions match TRBD2. The CDR3 spans 18 residues. CDR1 is LGHNA and CDR2 is YSLEER in the germline V gene. V lost 2 bases and J lost 4; bases outside the gene matches: 10. The CDR3 bases are TGCGCCAGCAGCCAAACCGAGACTAGCGGGAGTTTCGCAGATACGCAGTATTTT. Its protein is CASSQTETSGSFADTQYF.

The chain employs TRBV7-6 and TRBJ2-2; D not resolved. This CDR3 spans 13 amino acids. Germline-derived CDR1 and CDR2 are SGHVS and FNYEAQ. Trimming removed 1 base from V and 6 bases from J, with 6 bases in between. The CDR3 reads CASSLVAPGELFF. The CDR3 DNA sequence: TGTGCCAGCAGCTTAGTAGCCCCCGGGGAGCTGTTTTTT.

This chain links TRBV4-2 with TRBJ2-2; possibly TRBD1 or TRBD2 for D (6 bases each). The germline CDR1 and CDR2 sequences are LGHNA and YNFKEQ. The CDR3 is made up of 14 amino acids. V was shortened by 1 base and J by 7 bases, with 10 bases between the two germline ends. The CDR3 DNA reads TGTGCCAGCAGCCAAGTACAGGGAGGCGGGGAGCTGTTTTTT. It is translated as CASSQVQGGGELFF.

V gene TRBV19 combines with J gene TRBJ2-7; the match to TRBD2 covers 8 bases. Germline CDR1 reads LNHDA; CDR2 reads SQIVND (reference sequence). CDR3 size: 14 residues. The V gene end was trimmed by 5 bases and the J gene end by 2 bases; junction bases not matched to a gene: 5. CDR3 protein: CASSPFGGAYEQYF. The CDR3 DNA is TGTGCCAGTAGTCCCTTCGGGGGGGCCTACGAGCAGTACTTC.

The V call is TRBV25-1, the J call TRBJ2-1; no clear D. Per the germline V gene, CDR1 is MGHDK and CDR2 is SYGVNS. V lost 3 bases, J lost 0 bases, and 18 bases lay in between. CDR3 length equals 18 residues. The CDR3 region has the DNA TGTGCCAGCAGTGATCACCCGCCTCCGGACCCCTCCTACAATGAGCAGTTCTTC. Protein sequence: CASSDHPPPDPSYNEQFF.

The genes are TRBV9 and TRBJ2-5, with a possible D match to TRBD1 (6 bases). In germline, CDR1 is SGDLS, CDR2 YYNGEE. The CDR3 sequence is 13 residues long. Trimming cost V 1 base and J 5 bases, with 9 bases left between them. The CDR3 nucleotides read TGTGCCAGCAGCGTATGGGGGCGCGAGACCCAGTACTTC. Translating gives CASSVWGRETQYF.

The CDR3 region has the DNA TGTGCCAGCAGTGAAGAGGTGACTAGCGGGTCACAGGGCACGCAGTATTTT. Residues: CASSEEVTSGSQGTQYF. The rearrangement uses TRBV6-1 and TRBJ2-3, with TRBD2 matching 10 bases. The germline V gene has CDR1 MNHNS and CDR2 SASEGT. The CDR3 is 17 amino acids. The V and J ends lost 1 base and 9 bases, in that order; junction bases with no gene match: 13.

V and J are TRBV5-6 and TRBJ2-7; D not resolved. Germline-derived CDR1 and CDR2 are SGHDT and YYEEEE. V was shortened by 4 bases and J by 3 bases, with 5 bases between the two germline ends. This CDR3 comprises 11 residues. In DNA, the CDR3 is TGTGCCAGCAGCGACAACTACGAGCAGTACTTC. This encodes CASSDNYEQYF.

V gene TRBV30 combines with J gene TRBJ1-1; 8 nucleotides line up with TRBD1. The length of the CDR3 is 12 residues. CDR1 GTSNPN and CDR2 SVGIG come from the germline V gene (reference sequence). With V trimmed by 2 bases and J by 7 bases, 3 bases remained unmatched. The CDR3 sequence: CAWSRDRLEAFF. In DNA form, the CDR3 reads TGTGCCTGGAGTCGGGACAGGCTTGAAGCTTTCTTT.

The V gene is TRBV7-9, the J gene TRBJ2-5; 11 bases align to TRBD1. In germline, CDR1 is SEHNR, CDR2 FQNEAQ (reference sequence). The CDR3 extends over 16 amino acids. J gave up 2 bases and V 7 bases, and 9 bases lay outside the gene matches. CDR3 DNA: TGTGCCAGCACCACTACCCGGGACAGGGGGCAAGAGACCCAGTACTTC. This encodes CASTTTRDRGQETQYF.

This clone was found a few times. The rearrangement joins TRBV28 to TRBJ1-5; D is possibly TRBD1 (5 bases). Germline CDR1 reads MDHEN; CDR2 reads SYDVKM. The CDR3 spans 13 residues. V lost 6 bases and J 4 bases, leaving 10 bases between the germline ends. CDR3 coding DNA: TGTGCCAGCAGGTCCGACAGAAATCAGCCCCAGCATTTT. Translation: CASRSDRNQPQHF.

The rearrangement joins TRBV7-9 to TRBJ2-7, with 7 nucleotides matching TRBD2. The germline V gene has CDR1 SEHNR and CDR2 FQNEAQ (reference sequence). CDR3 size: 14 residues. After removal of 4 bases from V and 0 bases from J, the junction contained 3 bases not matched to a gene. CDR3: CASSSGTTSYEQYF. The CDR3 nucleotides are TGTGCCAGCAGCTCCGGGACTACCTCCTACGAGCAGTACTTC.

V usage is TRBV19 and J usage is TRBJ2-7, with a possible D match to TRBD1 (5 bases). There are 13 residues in the CDR3. V lost 5 bases to trimming and J lost 3 bases, with 11 bases between them. CDR1 and CDR2 (germline): LNHDA, SQIVND (reference sequence). CDR3 nucleotides: TGTGCCAGTAGTCCTGGGGCGGACTACGAGCAGTACTTC. It codes for CASSPGADYEQYF.

The V gene is TRBV9, the J gene TRBJ2-2; D perhaps matches TRBD1 (5 bases). V lost 6 bases, J lost 5 bases, and 11 bases lay in between. Germline CDR1 reads SGDLS; CDR2 reads YYNGEE. CDR3 size: 13 residues. The chain's CDR3 is CASKAGWTGELFF. In DNA, the CDR3 is TGTGCCAGCAAGGCAGGGTGGACCGGGGAGCTGTTTTTT.